This T cell receptor (beta chain) was identified during a study of regulatory T cells in long-lasting Graves disease. Trimming stripped 4 bases from V and 6 bases from J, with 10 bases between. The V gene's germline CDR1 is SNHLY and CDR2 FYNNEI. This CDR3 contains 14 residues. Through Arm-PCR of CDR3 regions and iRepertoire HTBI primers, TCR beta libraries were built. TCRdb itself ran the multiplex PCR reads through MiXCR, one entry per CDR3 protein. Counted here are 350,000 to 550,000 distinct CDR3 sequences, around 14% occurring once; the ten biggest clones make up roughly 17%. In its sample, this clonotype was seen a few times. Time point defined: newly diagnosed GD, antithyroid drugs for less than 3 months. Preparation of the TCR library used RNA extracted from PBMCs. The data also belong to a second study, concerning T cells in Graves' hyperthyroidism and ophthalmopathy.

The TCR was taken from a woman aged 25 to 39 with Graves disease. This chain connects TRBV2 to TRBJ1-6; D gene ambiguous. Source: peripheral blood mononuclear cells (PBMCs), taken at new diagnosis, from a patient treated with antithyroid drugs. The CDR3 reads CASSGPGVNSPLHF. The CDR3 bases are TGTGCCAGCAGTGGGCCCGGGGTTAATTCACCCCTCCACTTT.